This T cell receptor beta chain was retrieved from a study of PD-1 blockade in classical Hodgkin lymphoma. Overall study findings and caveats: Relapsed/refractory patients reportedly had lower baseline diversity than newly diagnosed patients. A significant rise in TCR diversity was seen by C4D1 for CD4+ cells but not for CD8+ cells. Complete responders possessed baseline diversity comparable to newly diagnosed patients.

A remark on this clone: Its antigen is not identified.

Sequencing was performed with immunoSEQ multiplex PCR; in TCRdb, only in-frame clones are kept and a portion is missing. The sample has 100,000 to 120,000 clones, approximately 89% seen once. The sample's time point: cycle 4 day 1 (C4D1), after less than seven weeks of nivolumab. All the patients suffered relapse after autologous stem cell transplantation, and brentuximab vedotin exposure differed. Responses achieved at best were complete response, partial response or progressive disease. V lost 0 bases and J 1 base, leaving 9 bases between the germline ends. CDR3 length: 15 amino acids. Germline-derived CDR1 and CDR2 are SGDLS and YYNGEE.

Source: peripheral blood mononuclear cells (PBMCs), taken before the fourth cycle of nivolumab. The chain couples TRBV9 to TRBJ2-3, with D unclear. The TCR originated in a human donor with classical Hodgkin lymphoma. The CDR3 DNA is TGTGCCAGCAGCGTAGATGGGCGCCGCACAGATACGCAGTATTTT. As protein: CASSVDGRRTDTQYF. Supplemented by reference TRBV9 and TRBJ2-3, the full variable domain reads DSGVTQTPKHLITATGQRVTLRCSPRSGDLSVYWYQQSLDQGLQFLIQYYNGEERAKGNILERFSAQQFPDLHSELNLSSLELGDSALYFCASSVDGRRTDTQYFGPGTRLTVL.